The 27 T cell receptor beta chains listed next were all sequenced from one sample in a study of OX40 agonist ivuxolimab in advanced cancers. Measured with immunoSEQ multiplex PCR; TCRdb has only the in-frame clones, and not every one. The repertoire holds more than 35,000 clones, about 80% seen once, with roughly 23% in the top ten. Sequencing was performed on CD4+ or CD8+ T cells sorted from blood, taken in a trial of the OX40 agonist ivuxolimab. Source of these receptors: an adult with an advanced solid tumor such as melanoma, head and neck, liver or kidney cancer.

This sequence joins TRBV7-9 and TRBJ2-3; tentatively, D is TRBD2 (5 bases). The CDR3 sequence is 18 residues long. The germline V gene encodes CDR1 SEHNR and CDR2 FQNEAQ (reference sequence). V was pared by 1 base and J by 6 bases, with 23 bases between. CDR3 sequence (DNA): TGTGCCAGCAGCTTAGTTACCTTGGAGGACCTTAGAGGGGATACGCAGTATTTT. Its translation: CASSLVTLEDLRGDTQYF.

The gene calls are TRBV25-1 and TRBJ2-5, with a weak D call TRBD2 (5 bases). The tail of the sequence fits TRBJ2-7 better, so the J call may be wrong. Germline V gene data show CDR1 as MGHDK and CDR2 as SYGVNS. The CDR3 covers 12 residues. This CDR3 is CALLDPSYEQYF. CDR3 coding DNA: TGTGCCCTACTAGACCCCTCCTACGAGCAGTACTTC.

V is TRBV5-6 and J is TRBJ2-7; TRBD2 might be the D (7 bases). This CDR3 spans 12 amino acids. CDR1 SGHDT and CDR2 YYEEEE come from the germline V gene. V dropped 3 bases and J dropped 5 bases, with 9 bases sitting between them. CDR3 coding DNA: TGTGCCAGCAGCTGGGGGGGCCACGAGCAGTACTTC. It is translated as CASSWGGHEQYF.

The V call is TRBV7-8, the J call TRBJ2-7; D gene unclear. This CDR3 contains 13 residues. The germline V gene encodes CDR1 SGHVS and CDR2 FQNEAQ. Trimming removed 2 bases at V and 2 bases at J, with 7 bases between. Written as DNA, the CDR3 is TGTGCCAGCAGCTTATTTAACACCTACGAGCAGTACTTC. Amino acids: CASSLFNTYEQYF.

The chain joins TRBV6-1 to TRBJ2-3; 10 bases match TRBD2. V lost 1 base and J lost 5; bases outside the gene matches: 6. This CDR3 comprises 16 residues. Germline V CDR1 and CDR2: MNHNS, SASEGT. CDR3 loop: CASSEVDSGGKDTQYF. The CDR3 DNA reads TGTGCCAGCAGTGAAGTAGATAGCGGGGGGAAAGATACGCAGTATTTT.

The chain employs TRBV5-1 and TRBJ1-2; 9 nucleotides match TRBD1. Germline CDR1 reads SGHRS; CDR2 reads YFSETQ. V was clipped by 5 bases and J by 4 bases; unmatched bases: 6. The CDR3 consists of 14 residues. The CDR3, as DNA: TGCGCCAGCAGGACAAGACAGGGGGTCTATGGCTACACCTTC. This translates into CASRTRQGVYGYTF.

The chain has TRBV5-1 and TRBJ1-1; the match to TRBD1 covers 7 bases. In germline, CDR1 is SGHRS, CDR2 YFSETQ. With 4 bases clipped from V and 5 bases from J, the junction kept 5 bases outside the gene matches. This CDR3 contains 13 residues. The CDR3 DNA follows: TGCGCCAGCAGCCCAGGGGGAAGGACTGAAGCTTTCTTT. Its protein product is CASSPGGRTEAFF.

The V and J genes are TRBV27 and TRBJ1-6, with D unclear. With 6 bases removed from V and 8 bases from J, the gap between germline ends came to 14 bases. The V gene's germline CDR1 is MNHEY and CDR2 SMNVEV (reference sequence). This CDR3 contains 14 residues. The DNA of the CDR3 is TGTGCCAGCAGCAGGCCTAGCCGAGATTCACCCCTCCACTTT. Its protein is CASSRPSRDSPLHF.

The V and J genes are TRBV10-3 and TRBJ2-5; 15 nucleotides agree with TRBD2. Trimming took 3 bases from V and 5 from J; bases not matched to a gene: 4. The CDR3 sequence is 16 residues long. Germline loops: CDR1 ENHRY, CDR2 SYGVKD. CDR3 DNA sequence: TGTGCCATCAGTGATGGACTAGCGGGGGGGCCGGAGACCCAGTACTTC. Amino acid sequence: CAISDGLAGGPETQYF.

The chain has TRBV6-6 and TRBJ1-1; 9 bases align to TRBD1. The CDR3 is 15 amino acids. Germline CDR1 and CDR2: MNHNY and SVGAGI (reference sequence). The V and J ends lost 5 bases and 5 bases, in that order; junction bases with no gene match: 9. DNA for the CDR3: TGTGCCAGCAGTACACGTGGGACAGGGAGAACTGAAGCTTTCTTT. Encoded protein: CASSTRGTGRTEAFF.

This clone showed up just a few times. V and J are TRBV6-5 and TRBJ2-3, with 7 nucleotides matching TRBD1. Germline assignment: CDR1 MNHEY and CDR2 SVGAGI. V lost 0 bases to trimming and J lost 0 bases; unmatched junction nucleotides: 3. The length of the CDR3 is 16 residues. The CDR3 DNA reads as TGTGCCAGCAGTTACTCAGGGACAGTAAGCACAGATACGCAGTATTTT. Amino acids: CASSYSGTVSTDTQYF.

The chain recombines TRBV10-3 with TRBJ2-3, with TRBD2 matching over 9 bases. The CDR3 sequence is 17 residues long. Trimming took 7 bases from V and 2 from J; bases not matched to a gene: 13. Germline CDR1 ENHRY, CDR2 SYGVKD. Written as DNA, the CDR3 is TGTGCCATCACCCCAGGGGCCCTAGCGGGGTACACAGATACGCAGTATTTT. Amino acid sequence: CAITPGALAGYTDTQYF.

V is TRBV19 and J is TRBJ2-3, with TRBD2 matching 8 bases. With 8 bases clipped from V and 2 bases from J, the junction kept 9 bases outside the gene matches. The CDR3 is 15 residues long. CDR1 LNHDA and CDR2 SQIVND come from the germline V gene (reference sequence). The CDR3, as DNA: TGTGCCAGTGAGACCGGGACTAGAAACACAGATACGCAGTATTTT. Translating it yields CASETGTRNTDTQYF. Looking up the rest from reference TRBV19 and TRBJ2-3 gives the full variable domain: DGGITQSPKYLFRKEGQNVTLSCEQNLNHDAMYWYRQDPGQGLRLIYYSQIVNDFQKGDIAEGYSVSREKKESFPLTVTSAQKNPTAFYLCASETGTRNTDTQYFGPGTRLTVL.

This clone has a single count. The gene calls are TRBV6-6 and TRBJ2-2, with 7 bases matching TRBD1. CDR3 length: 15 amino acids. From germline, CDR1 is MNHNY and CDR2 SVGAGI (reference sequence). The junction had 5 bases not matched to a gene; V was cut back by 6 bases and J by 1 base. DNA of the CDR3: TGTGCCAGCAGAAACGGACAGGAGAACACCGGGGAGCTGTTTTTT. Its translation is CASRNGQENTGELFF.

This clone is medium-sized. The chain combines TRBV19 with TRBJ1-2; TRBD1 aligns across 9 bases. Losses at the gene ends were 1 base for V and 10 bases for J; bases not matched to a gene: 7. Germline V gene lookup returns CDR1 LNHDA and CDR2 SQIVND (reference sequence). This CDR3 has 14 amino acids. Here the CDR3 reads CASSIGVGTGLYTF. CDR3 in DNA: TGTGCCAGTAGTATAGGGGTCGGGACAGGGCTCTACACCTTC.

The chain uses TRBV6-1 and TRBJ1-2; D gene ambiguous. V was clipped by 0 bases and J by 4 bases, with 18 bases between them. Germline loops: CDR1 MNHNS, CDR2 SASEGT. The CDR3 runs 17 residues. CDR3 bases: TGTGCCAGCAGTGAAGCTTTAACAGTCGACCTTATCTATGGCTACACCTTC. It translates to CASSEALTVDLIYGYTF.

V usage is TRBV13 and J usage is TRBJ2-3; 9 bases are a match to TRBD1. CDR1 is PRHDT and CDR2 is FYEKMQ in the germline V gene (reference sequence). V shed 4 bases and J 2 bases; nucleotides not matched to a gene: 7. The CDR3 extends over 16 amino acids. CDR3 sequence reads: CASSYPRDRATDTQYF. For the CDR3, the DNA is TGTGCCAGCAGCTACCCCAGGGACAGGGCCACAGATACGCAGTATTTT.

The sample holds a few counts of this clone. V usage is TRBV18 and J usage is TRBJ1-6; D ambiguous. The CDR3 covers 13 residues. Per the germline V gene, CDR1 is KGHSH and CDR2 is LQKENI. Trimming took off 2 bases at V and 8 bases at J, with 7 bases between the two ends. The CDR3, as DNA: TGTGCCAGCTCACCAGGGTTGGATTCACCCCTCCACTTT. Amino acid sequence: CASSPGLDSPLHF.

This sequence joins TRBV6-1 and TRBJ1-4; 10 bases agree with TRBD1. The CDR3 is 14 amino acids. V gave up 4 bases and J gave up 8 bases; unmatched junction bases: 4. Germline CDR1 reads MNHNS; CDR2 reads SASEGT. Written as DNA, the CDR3 is TGTGCCAGCAGTGGGACAGGGGGAAGCGAAAAACTGTTTTTT. Translation gives CASSGTGGSEKLFF.

A single count supports this clone. V and J are TRBV10-3 and TRBJ2-5; D gene unclear. V gave up 3 bases and J gave up 5 bases, with 10 bases separating them. CDR1 and CDR2 from the germline V gene are ENHRY and SYGVKD. The CDR3 consists of 13 residues. The CDR3: CAISDGVQETQYF. DNA of the CDR3: TGTGCCATCAGTGATGGGGTCCAGGAGACCCAGTACTTC.

The chain uses TRBV10-3 and TRBJ2-7, with 15 bases that match TRBD2. Germline CDR1 is ENHRY and CDR2 is SYGVKD. CDR3 size: 16 residues. After removal of 8 bases from V and 5 bases from J, the junction contained 10 bases not matched to a gene. The CDR3 region is CAIGAGLAGGTHEQYF. In nucleotides, the CDR3 is TGTGCCATCGGGGCGGGACTAGCGGGGGGAACCCACGAGCAGTACTTC.

This clone turned up a few times. The chain combines TRBV18 with TRBJ1-2, with D maybe TRBD1 (5 bases). The CDR3 runs to 14 residues. The germline V gene encodes CDR1 KGHSH and CDR2 LQKENI. The V gene lost 6 bases and the J gene lost 3 bases, with 14 bases spanning the gap. In DNA, the CDR3 is TGTGCCAGCTCCACCCAAGACAGCCACTATGGCTACACCTTC. Amino acid sequence: CASSTQDSHYGYTF.

The CDR3 region has the DNA TGTGCCAGCAGTTCGACAGGTGACAGGGGCTACACCTTC. This translates into CASSSTGDRGYTF. This rearrangement joins TRBV6-5 to TRBJ1-2; possible D gene TRBD1, 6 bases. Per the germline V gene, CDR1 is MNHEY and CDR2 is SVGAGI. This CDR3 has 13 residues. Trimming stripped 4 bases from V and 8 bases from J, with 14 bases between.

The chain links TRBV10-1 to TRBJ2-7; maybe TRBD2 (7 bases). Deletions cut 10 bases from V and 3 bases from J, with 25 bases between. The CDR3 loop spans 16 amino acids. Germline V gives CDR1 WNHNN, CDR2 SYGVQD (reference sequence). CDR3 DNA: TGCGCCAAGGGGGGGGGAGACAGGCTGAAACACTACGAGCAGTACGTC. Its protein is CAKGGGDRLKHYEQYV.

The chain recombines TRBV9 with TRBJ1-3, with a tentative D call TRBD1 (5 bases). This CDR3 spans 13 amino acids. Trimming took 2 bases from V and 3 from J, leaving 6 bases between them. Germline CDR1 SGDLS, CDR2 YYNGEE. The CDR3 DNA is TGTGCCAGCAGCGTGGGGGATGGAAACACCATATATTTT. It translates to CASSVGDGNTIYF.

This clone was counted between two and nine times. The chain couples TRBV6-1 to TRBJ2-7; 9 bases are shared with TRBD1. Germline V gene lookup returns CDR1 MNHNS and CDR2 SASEGT. Trimming took 4 bases from V and 4 from J; bases not matched to a gene: 5. The CDR3 extends over 14 amino acids. The CDR3 coding sequence is TGTGCCAGCAGTGTTTCCGGGACAGGGTACGAGCAGTACTTC. It is translated as CASSVSGTGYEQYF.

The CDR3 bases are TGTGCCAGCATTACGGACCAGGGACGGGGGATGGAGCAGTACGTC. Protein sequence: CASITDQGRGMEQYV. The J gene is TRBJ2-7, the V gene TRBV6-4; possible D gene TRBD2, 6 bases. The germline V gene has CDR1 MRHNA and CDR2 SNTAGT. The V end lost 7 bases, the J end lost 7 bases, and 23 bases lay between the germline ends. The CDR3 totals 15 residues.